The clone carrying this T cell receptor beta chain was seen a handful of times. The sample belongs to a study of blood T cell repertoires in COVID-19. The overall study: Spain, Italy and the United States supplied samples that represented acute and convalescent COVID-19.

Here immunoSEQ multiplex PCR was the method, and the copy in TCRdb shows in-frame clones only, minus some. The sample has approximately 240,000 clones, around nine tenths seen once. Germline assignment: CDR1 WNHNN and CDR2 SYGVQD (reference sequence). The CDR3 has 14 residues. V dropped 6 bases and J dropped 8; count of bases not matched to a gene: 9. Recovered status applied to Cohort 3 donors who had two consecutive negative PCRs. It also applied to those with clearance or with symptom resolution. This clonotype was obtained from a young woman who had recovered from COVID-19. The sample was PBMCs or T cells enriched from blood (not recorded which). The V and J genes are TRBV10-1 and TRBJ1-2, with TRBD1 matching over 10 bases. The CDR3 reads CASSPGQGIEGYTF. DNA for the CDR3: TGCGCCAGCAGCCCGGGACAGGGGATCGAAGGCTACACCTTC.